In its sample, the clone carrying this T cell receptor (beta chain) was seen a few times. Its antigen is currently unknown. This specimen comes from a study of CD8+ T cells in alopecia areata. Study context: Treated individuals took tofacitinib by mouth, 5 to 10 mg twice daily. General study points: Normal scalp showed lower clonality than lesional scalp, especially alopecia totalis/universalis.

In each case, RNA was isolated and then reverse transcribed into cDNA as the sequencing template. The data were produced by immunoSEQ multiplex PCR, yet TCRdb's version contains in-frame clones alone and is incomplete. The table shows under 250,000 clones, with approximately 61% occurring only once. Patients with alopecia areata provided lesional scalp punch biopsies as well as peripheral blood. PBMCs served as the source from which CD4+ and CD8+ T cells were sorted. The TCR originated in a human donor with alopecia areata. The source was CD4+ T cells sorted from blood, collected at week 0.

The CDR3 region is CASSNRATPEAFF. DNA for the CDR3: TGTGCCAGTAGTAACCGGGCGACTCCAGAAGCTTTCTTT. V usage is TRBV19 and J usage is TRBJ1-1; D call uncertain. CDR3 length equals 13 residues. V gave up 4 bases and J gave up 8 bases, with 14 bases separating them. CDR1 and CDR2 (germline): LNHDA, SQIVND (reference sequence).